This TCR beta chain is drawn from a study of response to subunit inactivated influenza vaccine. Trimming removed 7 bases from V and 9 bases from J; junction bases left unmatched: 5. The CDR3 has 13 residues. CDR1 is SNHLY and CDR2 is FYNNEI in the germline V gene. This clonotype was counted a few times. Using its own MiXCR run on the RT-PCR reads, TCRdb lists one record per CDR3 protein. The table shows 300,000 to 350,000 distinct CDR3 sequences, with less than 25% occurring only once. Sequencing used PBMCs from blood, obtained about 19 months after vaccination. The TCR sequence derives from a man between 50 and 70 years old who received an inactivated influenza vaccine. The V gene is TRBV2, the J gene TRBJ1-6; 8 bases fit TRBD1. The CDR3 region has the DNA TGTGCCAGCAACGGACAGGGCCTTTCACCCCTCCACTTT. Its translation is CASNGQGLSPLHF.